This T cell receptor beta chain appears in the sequencing data of a study of CD8 T cells in Susac syndrome. Reverse transcription of roughly 0.5 to 1 ug RNA was carried out with random hexamers. TCRdb re-analysed the immunoSEQ multiplex PCR reads in MiXCR, keeping a single row per CDR3 protein. The data hold some 300,000 distinct CDR3 sequences, with 85% observed a single time. CDR1 is MNHEY, CDR2 SMNVEV, per germline (reference sequence). V gave up 7 bases and J gave up 2 bases; unmatched junction bases: 3. The CDR3 loop spans 14 amino acids. Material for sequencing was CD8+ T cells from PBMCs. This TCR was recovered from a human donor with multiple sclerosis. The chain combines TRBV27 with TRBJ2-1, with 9 bases aligning to TRBD1. The DNA for the CDR3 is TGTGCCAGCAATGACAGGGGGGCCTACAATGAGCAGTTCTTC. Amino acids: CASNDRGAYNEQFF.